These T cell receptor beta chains were read from a single sample in a study of blood T cell repertoires in COVID-19. TCRdb's table, derived via immunoSEQ multiplex PCR, lists solely in-frame clones and lacks some. The sample consists of 65,000 to 90,000 clones, 88% of them appearing once. Material: peripheral blood. Source of these receptors: a human donor in a cohort sampled during active COVID-19. CDR3s include the opening cysteine and the closing phenylalanine or tryptophan. The D gene is left open where the match is weak. Expanded clones are given a class, and other clones once, few, many or no size at all.

D gene: TRBD1
V gene: TRBV16
J gene: TRBJ2-7
clone size: NA
CDR3 DNA: TGTGCCAGCAGCCAATTCCGGGACAGCGGCGAGCAGTACTTC
CDR3 protein: CASSQFRDSGEQYF

D gene: NA
V gene: TRBV19
J gene: TRBJ2-3
clone size: NA
CDR3 DNA: TGTGCCAGTAGTATCGGGACTCCCGGTGATACGCAGTATTTT
CDR3 protein: CASSIGTPGDTQYF

D gene: TRBD2
V gene: TRBV10-3
J gene: TRBJ2-1
clone size: NA
CDR3 DNA: TGTGCCATCAAAACTAGCGGGAGCTACAATGAGCAGTTCTTC
CDR3 protein: CAIKTSGSYNEQFF

D gene: NA
V gene: TRBV28
J gene: TRBJ1-1
clone size: NA
CDR3 DNA: TGTGCCAGCAGGCCCCCCGCCGACAACCCAGGCACTGAAGCTTTCTTT
CDR3 protein: CASRPPADNPGTEAFF

D gene: TRBD2
V gene: TRBV7-9
J gene: TRBJ2-5
clone size: once
CDR3 DNA: TGTGCCAGCAGCCCAACTAGCGGGAGTGATGAGACCCAGTACTTC
CDR3 protein: CASSPTSGSDETQYF

D gene: NA
V gene: TRBV5-1
J gene: TRBJ2-2
clone size: once
CDR3 DNA: TGCGCCAGCAGCTTGTACTCGGAGGATTCCGGGGAGCTGTTTTTT
CDR3 protein: CASSLYSEDSGELFF

D gene: TRBD2
V gene: TRBV5-1
J gene: TRBJ2-3
clone size: NA
CDR3 DNA: TGCGCCAGCAGCGGAACTAGCGTTGACACGCAGTATTTT
CDR3 protein: CASSGTSVDTQYF

D gene: NA
V gene: TRBV18
J gene: TRBJ1-1
clone size: NA
CDR3 DNA: TGTGCCAGCTCACGACAGGACACTGAAGCTTTCTTT
CDR3 protein: CASSRQDTEAFF

D gene: TRBD2
V gene: TRBV19
J gene: TRBJ2-1
clone size: NA
CDR3 DNA: TGTGCCAGTAGTATAGATAGAACTAGCGGGAGTTCCTACAATGAGCAGTTCTTC
CDR3 protein: CASSIDRTSGSSYNEQFF

D gene: TRBD1
V gene: TRBV27
J gene: TRBJ2-7
clone size: NA
CDR3 DNA: TGTGCCAGCAGACAAGGGGGCAGGTACAGGACCTACGAGCAGTACTTC
CDR3 protein: CASRQGGRYRTYEQYF

D gene: TRBD1
V gene: TRBV19
J gene: TRBJ1-5
clone size: NA
CDR3 DNA: TGTGCCAGTAGTTCTCCGGGACAGGGGGCCAGTCAGCCCCAGCATTTT
CDR3 protein: CASSSPGQGASQPQHF

D gene: TRBD2
V gene: TRBV30
J gene: TRBJ2-1
clone size: NA
CDR3 DNA: TGTGCCTGGAGCCTAGCGGGAGGGTGGAATGAGCAGTTCTTC
CDR3 protein: CAWSLAGGWNEQFF

D gene: TRBD1
V gene: TRBV4-1
J gene: TRBJ2-1
clone size: NA
CDR3 DNA: TGCGCCAGCAGCCTCTCCGGGACAGGGGTTCATGAGCAGTTCTTC
CDR3 protein: CASSLSGTGVHEQFF

D gene: NA
V gene: TRBV7-9
J gene: TRBJ2-3
clone size: NA
CDR3 DNA: TGTGCCAGCAGCCCCGGGGAGCCAGATACGCAGTATTTT
CDR3 protein: CASSPGEPDTQYF

D gene: NA
V gene: TRBV12-5
J gene: TRBJ2-7
clone size: NA
CDR3 DNA: TGTGCTAGTGCGAACGGGTTCTCCTACGAGCAGTACTTC
CDR3 protein: CASANGFSYEQYF

D gene: TRBD1
V gene: TRBV2
J gene: TRBJ1-6
clone size: few
CDR3 DNA: TGTGCCAGCAGATTTGGGACAGGGGACATCAACTCCTATAATTCACCCCTCCACTTT
CDR3 protein: CASRFGTGDINSYNSPLHF

D gene: NA
V gene: TRBV5-4
J gene: TRBJ1-6
clone size: NA
CDR3 DNA: TGTGCCAGCAGCTTCAACAGGGACAATTCACCCCTCCACTTT
CDR3 protein: CASSFNRDNSPLHF

D gene: TRBD2
V gene: TRBV3-1/TRBV3-2
J gene: TRBJ2-7
clone size: NA
CDR3 DNA: TGTGCCAGCAGCCCTAGCGGGGGCAGGTACGAGCAGTACTTC
CDR3 protein: CASSPSGGRYEQYF

D gene: TRBD1
V gene: TRBV28
J gene: TRBJ1-1
clone size: NA
CDR3 DNA: TGTGCCAGCAGTCTGGACAGGGATAAGGCTTTCTTT
CDR3 protein: CASSLDRDKAFF

D gene: NA
V gene: TRBV2
J gene: TRBJ2-7
clone size: NA
CDR3 DNA: TGTGCCAGCAGTGAAGGGGCAGGGGCCTACGAGCAGTACTTC
CDR3 protein: CASSEGAGAYEQYF

D gene: TRBD2
V gene: TRBV7-8
J gene: TRBJ2-1
clone size: once
CDR3 DNA: TGTGCCAGCAGCTTAGTTGGTAGCGGGGGAACCTATTACAATGAGCAGTTCTTC
CDR3 protein: CASSLVGSGGTYYNEQFF

D gene: TRBD1
V gene: TRBV5-1
J gene: TRBJ2-7
clone size: NA
CDR3 DNA: TGCGCCAGCAGCTCCGGGACAGCGACCTACGAGCAGTACTTC
CDR3 protein: CASSSGTATYEQYF

D gene: TRBD2
V gene: TRBV30
J gene: TRBJ2-7
clone size: NA
CDR3 DNA: TGTGCCTGGGCCGGGGGGAGCCGAGACTACGAGCAGTACTTC
CDR3 protein: CAWAGGSRDYEQYF

D gene: TRBD2
V gene: TRBV11-2
J gene: TRBJ2-3
clone size: NA
CDR3 DNA: TGTGCCAGCAGCTACGGACTAGCTCTAGATACGCAGTATTTT
CDR3 protein: CASSYGLALDTQYF

D gene: TRBD2
V gene: TRBV6-2/TRBV6-3
J gene: TRBJ2-5
clone size: NA
CDR3 DNA: TGTGCCAGCAGTCGACTAGCGGGGGGACCAGAGACCCAGTACTTC
CDR3 protein: CASSRLAGGPETQYF

D gene: NA
V gene: TRBV3-1/TRBV3-2
J gene: TRBJ2-5
clone size: NA
CDR3 DNA: TGTGCCAGCAGCCAAGATACAGTCCAAGAGACCCAGTACTTC
CDR3 protein: CASSQDTVQETQYF

D gene: NA
V gene: TRBV27
J gene: TRBJ2-5
clone size: once
CDR3 DNA: TGTGCCAGCATAGGAGGGTCCCAAGAGACCCAGTACTTC
CDR3 protein: CASIGGSQETQYF

D gene: NA
V gene: TRBV2
J gene: TRBJ2-1
clone size: NA
CDR3 DNA: TGTGCCAGCAGCGACGGGGGACGTAGCTCCTACAATGAGCAGTTCTTC
CDR3 protein: CASSDGGRSSYNEQFF

D gene: TRBD1
V gene: TRBV30
J gene: TRBJ2-1
clone size: once
CDR3 DNA: TGTGCCTGGAGTAGAGGAGACTCAGGGGGCAATGAGCAGTTCTTC
CDR3 protein: CAWSRGDSGGNEQFF

D gene: TRBD1
V gene: TRBV19
J gene: TRBJ1-1
clone size: NA
CDR3 DNA: TGTGCCAGTAGTAACTCAGTGCTGTGGTCAGGGGGCCGGACTGAAGCTTTCTTT
CDR3 protein: CASSNSVLWSGGRTEAFF

D gene: NA
V gene: TRBV30
J gene: TRBJ1-6
clone size: once
CDR3 DNA: TGTGCCTGGAGTTACATCTCCCGTTCACCCCTCCACTTT
CDR3 protein: CAWSYISRSPLHF

D gene: TRBD2
V gene: TRBV4-2
J gene: TRBJ2-2
clone size: NA
CDR3 DNA: TGTGCCAGCAGCCAAGACCAAGCGGGGGCGGGCACCGGGGAGCTGTTTTTT
CDR3 protein: CASSQDQAGAGTGELFF

D gene: NA
V gene: TRBV11-2
J gene: TRBJ2-1
clone size: NA
CDR3 DNA: TGTGCCAGCAGCTTATCCGCCGGGGGTCACAATGAGCAGTTCTTC
CDR3 protein: CASSLSAGGHNEQFF

D gene: NA
V gene: TRBV7-6
J gene: TRBJ1-6
clone size: NA
CDR3 DNA: TGTGCCAGTCGGCGGGGGGGACCCAATTCACCCCTCCACTTT
CDR3 protein: CASRRGGPNSPLHF

D gene: NA
V gene: TRBV24-1
J gene: TRBJ2-3
clone size: NA
CDR3 DNA: TGTGCCACCAGCGTGGGCTCCTTGGGAGAAGATACGCAGTATTTT
CDR3 protein: CATSVGSLGEDTQYF

D gene: NA
V gene: TRBV28
J gene: TRBJ2-5
clone size: once
CDR3 DNA: TGTGCCAGCAGAGATGGGGGGAACCAAGAGACCCAGTACTTC
CDR3 protein: CASRDGGNQETQYF

D gene: TRBD1
V gene: TRBV29-1
J gene: TRBJ1-1
clone size: NA
CDR3 DNA: TGCAGCGTTGAAGGTAGGACAGGGGAGACTGAAGCTTTCTTT
CDR3 protein: CSVEGRTGETEAFF

D gene: NA
V gene: TRBV6-5
J gene: TRBJ1-2
clone size: NA
CDR3 DNA: TGTGCCACAAGACCTCGGGGGGGTCACTATGGCTACACCTTC
CDR3 protein: CATRPRGGHYGYTF

D gene: TRBD1
V gene: TRBV5-1
J gene: TRBJ2-1
clone size: NA
CDR3 DNA: TGCGCCAGCAGCTTGGCCTTCGGGACAGGGAACGTCGGTGAGCAGTTCTTC
CDR3 protein: CASSLAFGTGNVGEQFF

D gene: NA
V gene: TRBV12-3/TRBV12-4
J gene: TRBJ1-1
clone size: NA
CDR3 DNA: TGTGCCAGCAGTTTAGTATTCGCGAGTGAAGCTTTCTTT
CDR3 protein: CASSLVFASEAFF

D gene: NA
V gene: TRBV7-8
J gene: TRBJ2-2
clone size: NA
CDR3 DNA: TGTGCCAGCAGCCGTAGACACACGAACACCGGGGAGCTGTTTTTT
CDR3 protein: CASSRRHTNTGELFF

D gene: TRBD1
V gene: TRBV5-1
J gene: TRBJ1-3
clone size: NA
CDR3 DNA: TGCGCCAGCAGCTCGACAGGGGATGTTGGAAACACCATATATTTT
CDR3 protein: CASSSTGDVGNTIYF

D gene: NA
V gene: TRBV7-2
J gene: TRBJ1-3
clone size: NA
CDR3 DNA: TGTGCCAGCAGCTTAACTCTCTCTGGAAACACCATATATTTT
CDR3 protein: CASSLTLSGNTIYF

D gene: NA
V gene: TRBV5-1
J gene: TRBJ2-6
clone size: NA
CDR3 DNA: TGCGCCAGCAGCTTCGACGGAGACTCTGGGGCCAACGTCCTGACTTTC
CDR3 protein: CASSFDGDSGANVLTF

D gene: TRBD1
V gene: TRBV2
J gene: TRBJ1-1
clone size: NA
CDR3 DNA: TGTGCCAGCAGTTCTACCGGGACAGGGACACGAGCTTTCTTT
CDR3 protein: CASSSTGTGTRAFF

D gene: TRBD2
V gene: TRBV15
J gene: TRBJ2-1
clone size: NA
CDR3 DNA: TGTGCCACCACGGCTAGCGGAACTTTCGACTCCTACAATGAGCAGTTCTTC
CDR3 protein: CATTASGTFDSYNEQFF

D gene: TRBD2
V gene: TRBV2
J gene: TRBJ2-5
clone size: NA
CDR3 DNA: TGTGCCAGCAAATCGAGCGGGGGCATCTCGGGAGAGACCCAGTACTTC
CDR3 protein: CASKSSGGISGETQYF

D gene: NA
V gene: TRBV6-5
J gene: TRBJ1-5
clone size: NA
CDR3 DNA: TGTGCCAGCAGGGCCAATCAGCCCCAGCATTTT
CDR3 protein: CASRANQPQHF

D gene: TRBD1
V gene: TRBV4-2
J gene: TRBJ2-1
clone size: NA
CDR3 DNA: TGTGCCAGCAGCCCGGGACAGGGGGTGGATGAGCAGTTCTTC
CDR3 protein: CASSPGQGVDEQFF

D gene: TRBD1
V gene: TRBV28
J gene: TRBJ1-5
clone size: NA
CDR3 DNA: TGTGCCAGCAGTTTATCTGACAGGGACAATCAGCCCCAGCATTTT
CDR3 protein: CASSLSDRDNQPQHF

D gene: NA
V gene: TRBV15
J gene: TRBJ1-2
clone size: NA
CDR3 DNA: TGTGCCACCAAGGACAGCGGGGGATCCTATGGCTACACCTTC
CDR3 protein: CATKDSGGSYGYTF

D gene: NA
V gene: TRBV29-1
J gene: TRBJ1-4
clone size: once
CDR3 DNA: TGCAGCGTTGAAGACGGTGGGACACGGACTAATGAAAAACTGTTTTTT
CDR3 protein: CSVEDGGTRTNEKLFF

D gene: NA
V gene: TRBV7-9
J gene: TRBJ2-5
clone size: NA
CDR3 DNA: TGTGCCAGCAGCCTGGGGCAGACCCAGTACTTC
CDR3 protein: CASSLGQTQYF

D gene: NA
V gene: TRBV11-2
J gene: TRBJ2-2
clone size: NA
CDR3 DNA: TGTGCCAGCAGCTTAGAAGCGATAACCGGGGAGCTGTTTTTT
CDR3 protein: CASSLEAITGELFF

D gene: NA
V gene: TRBV19
J gene: TRBJ1-1
clone size: NA
CDR3 DNA: TGTGCCAGTACCCGGGGGGACACTGAAGCTTTCTTT
CDR3 protein: CASTRGDTEAFF

D gene: TRBD1
V gene: TRBV6-2/TRBV6-3
J gene: TRBJ2-7
clone size: NA
CDR3 DNA: TGTGCCAGCAGTTCCACCGGGACAGCTTACGAGCAGTACTTC
CDR3 protein: CASSSTGTAYEQYF

D gene: TRBD2
V gene: TRBV18
J gene: TRBJ2-3
clone size: NA
CDR3 DNA: TGTGCCAGCTCACCAACTAGCGGGAGAACAGATACGCAGTATTTT
CDR3 protein: CASSPTSGRTDTQYF

D gene: NA
V gene: TRBV7-2
J gene: TRBJ2-1
clone size: NA
CDR3 DNA: TGTGCCAGCAGCACACACGGGGGAGCGGAGAGCTACAATGAGCAGTTCTTC
CDR3 protein: CASSTHGGAESYNEQFF

D gene: NA
V gene: TRBV5-5
J gene: TRBJ1-5
clone size: NA
CDR3 DNA: TGTGCCAGCAGCTTTTTGCAGTATCAGCCCCAGCATTTT
CDR3 protein: CASSFLQYQPQHF

D gene: NA
V gene: TRBV7-2
J gene: TRBJ1-5
clone size: NA
CDR3 DNA: TGTGCCAGCAGCCCGCTAGGCAGGGAGGGGGAAGTTAGCAATCAGCCCCAGCATTTT
CDR3 protein: CASSPLGREGEVSNQPQHF